Below, 23 T cell receptor beta chains from the same sample are listed, as sequenced in a study of blood T cell dynamics during melanoma immunotherapy. Method: immunoSEQ multiplex PCR; TCRdb's copy keeps in-frame clones and lacks some. Here the sample spans about 7,200 clones, approximately 85% being singletons. As to time point: week 3, after first cycle of checkpoint inhibitor. The material was blood, obtained from a patient treated with checkpoint blockade. The receptor source for this set is a human donor with melanoma. Some clones in this sample may be carry-over from other donors' samples.

This clone was counted only a few times. The chain combines TRBV30 with TRBJ1-5, with a possible D match to TRBD1 (6 bases). CDR3 size: 15 residues. Trimming took off 0 bases at V and 4 bases at J, with 13 bases between the two ends. Germline assignment: CDR1 GTSNPN and CDR2 SVGIG (reference sequence). The CDR3 bases are TGTGCCTGGAGTGTACAGCAGGGGCGAAATCAGCCCCAGCATTTT. It specifies CAWSVQQGRNQPQHF.

This sequence joins TRBV7-2 and TRBJ1-4; D might be TRBD1 (6 bases). V was clipped by 2 bases and J by 7 bases, with 20 bases between them. CDR3 length: 17 residues. The germline CDR1 and CDR2 sequences are SGHTA and FQGNSA. CDR3 amino acids: CASSLQHGGGSGEKLFF. In DNA, the CDR3 is TGTGCCAGCAGCTTACAACATGGGGGGGGCTCGGGTGAAAAACTGTTTTTT.

V and J are TRBV10-1 and TRBJ2-3; tentatively, D is TRBD1 or TRBD2 (5 bases each). CDR1 is WNHNN, CDR2 SYGVQD, per germline (reference sequence). Between the trimmed V and J ends, which lost 6 bases and 1 base, there was a span of 20 bases. The CDR3 runs 17 residues. The CDR3 sequence is CASSDIGGGAGTDTQYF. CDR3 nucleotide sequence: TGCGCCAGCAGCGATATCGGTGGGGGTGCGGGCACAGATACGCAGTATTTT.

This clone was observed a single time. The V call is TRBV21-1, the J call TRBJ1-1; TRBD1 reflects the table's D call only, with no check against the DNA. TRBV21-1 corresponds to a pseudogene. This CDR3 has 17 residues. The CDR3 DNA sequence: TGTGCCAGCAGCAAAGCGACCTCAGACAGGGGGACTCTAGAAGCTTTCTTT. Encoded protein: CASSKATSDRGTLEAFF.

The chain couples TRBV2 to TRBJ1-1, with a tentative D call TRBD1 (6 bases). The CDR3 is made up of 13 amino acids. V was clipped by 3 bases and J by 14 bases, with 19 bases between them. Germline CDR1 reads SNHLY; CDR2 reads FYNNEI. CDR3 residues: CASSDRGAPKGFF. CDR3 DNA sequence: TGTGCCAGCAGTGATCGGGGGGCGCCCAAAGGATTCTTT.

The rearrangement joins TRBV6-6 to TRBJ2-1, with 12 bases aligning to TRBD1. V trimming: 5 bases; J trimming: 7 bases; junction bases outside the gene matches: 6. CDR3 length equals 15 residues. The germline gives CDR1 MNHNY, CDR2 SVGAGI (reference sequence). CDR3 sequence reads: CASSQGTGGMNEQFF. As DNA, the CDR3 is TGTGCCAGCAGTCAGGGGACAGGGGGCATGAATGAGCAGTTCTTC.

This clone was counted once. The chain uses TRBV27 and TRBJ1-3; 7 bases match TRBD1. V shed 3 bases and J 3 bases; nucleotides not matched to a gene: 14. Per the germline V gene, CDR1 is MNHEY and CDR2 is SMNVEV (reference sequence). The CDR3 is 18 residues long. CDR3 DNA: TGTGCCAGCAGTTTGACCCCCAGAGGGGGCAGGGATGGAAACACCATATATTTT. It specifies CASSLTPRGGRDGNTIYF.

This rearrangement joins TRBV9 to TRBJ1-2; 8 bases line up with TRBD1. CDR3 length equals 14 residues. J was trimmed by 2 bases and V by 4 bases; bases with no gene match: 4. Germline CDR1 SGDLS, CDR2 YYNGEE. CDR3 in amino acids: CASSRQGTNYGYTF. CDR3 sequence (DNA): TGTGCCAGCAGCCGACAGGGGACAAACTATGGCTACACCTTC. Drawing the rest from reference TRBV9 and TRBJ1-2, the complete variable domain is DSGVTQTPKHLITATGQRVTLRCSPRSGDLSVYWYQQSLDQGLQFLIQYYNGEERAKGNILERFSAQQFPDLHSELNLSSLELGDSALYFCASSRQGTNYGYTFGSGTRLTVV.

This clone was detected only a few times. This sequence joins TRBV10-2 and TRBJ1-2, with D unresolved. Looked up from germline, CDR1 is WSHSY and CDR2 is SAAADI. The CDR3 is 13 amino acids. With 5 bases removed from V and 6 bases from J, the gap between germline ends came to 13 bases. CDR3 sequence: CASSSGKADGYTF. CDR3 coding DNA: TGCGCCAGCAGTAGCGGCAAAGCCGATGGCTACACCTTC.

The chain has TRBV6-1 and TRBJ1-1, with D hard to call. In germline, CDR1 is MNHNS, CDR2 SASEGT. This CDR3 has 14 amino acids. V lost 7 bases, J lost 2 bases, and 14 bases lay in between. CDR3 nucleotide sequence: TGTGCCAGCACCCGGACCTCCCTAAACACTGAAGCTTTCTTT. This encodes CASTRTSLNTEAFF.

This clone appeared a single time. V gene TRBV7-9 combines with J gene TRBJ1-1; D unclear. The CDR3 contains 13 residues. The V end was cut by 11 bases, the J end by 1 base, with 14 bases between. The germline V gene has CDR1 SEHNR and CDR2 FQNEAQ (reference sequence). CDR3 loop: CASAWEANTEAFF. The DNA of the CDR3 is TGTGCCTCGGCGTGGGAAGCGAACACTGAAGCTTTCTTT. The variable domain in full, completed from reference TRBV7-9 and TRBJ1-1, reads DTGVSQNPRHKITKRGQNVTFRCDPISEHNRLYWYRQTLGQGPEFLTYFQNEAQLEKSRLLSDRFSAERPKGSFSTLEIQRTEQGDSAMYLCASAWEANTEAFFGQGTRLTVV.

This clone occurred a few times. This sequence joins TRBV4-2 and TRBJ2-2; D may be TRBD1 or TRBD2 (6 bases each). Germline assignment: CDR1 LGHNA and CDR2 YNFKEQ. The CDR3 loop spans 16 amino acids. Trimming cost V 6 bases and J 7 bases, with 21 bases left between them. Here the CDR3 reads CASSLSLGGLGGELFF. DNA for the CDR3: TGTGCCAGCAGTCTATCTCTGGGGGGCCTAGGCGGGGAGCTGTTTTTT.

The chain has TRBV11-2 and TRBJ1-3, with D possibly TRBD1 on 5 matching bases. The ends were cut back, 6 bases at V and 2 bases at J, with 8 bases in the middle. Germline values: CDR1 SGHAT, CDR2 FQNNGV. The length of the CDR3 is 13 residues. In DNA, the CDR3 is TGTGCCAGCAGGCGGGACGCTGGAAACACCATATATTTT. Its protein product is CASRRDAGNTIYF.

The J gene is TRBJ2-5, the V gene TRBV5-1; D perhaps matches TRBD2 (6 bases). Germline CDR1 is SGHRS and CDR2 is YFSETQ. V shed 1 base and J shed 2 bases, with 12 bases lying between them. This CDR3 has 15 residues. In DNA, the CDR3 is TGCGCCAGCAGCTTGAGTCTAGCGCGACAAGAGACCCAGTACTTC. Its translation is CASSLSLARQETQYF. Combining the CDR3 with reference TRBV5-1 and TRBJ2-5 gives the whole variable domain KAGVTQTPRYLIKTRGQQVTLSCSPISGHRSVSWYQQTPGQGLQFLFEYFSETQRNKGNFPGRFSGRQFSNSRSEMNVSTLELGDSALYLCASSLSLARQETQYFGPGTRLLVL.

The gene calls are TRBV5-6 and TRBJ2-2, with unresolved D. The germline gives CDR1 SGHDT, CDR2 YYEEEE. The length of the CDR3 is 17 residues. Trimming removed 1 base at V and 1 base at J, with 14 bases between. The CDR3 reads CASSLYSSDKNTGELFF. DNA of the CDR3: TGTGCCAGCAGCTTGTATTCTTCAGACAAGAACACCGGGGAGCTGTTTTTT. The full variable domain, in which reference TRBV5-6 and TRBJ2-2 provide the parts outside the CDR3, is DAGVTQSPTHLIKTRGQQVTLRCSPKSGHDTVSWYQQALGQGPQFIFQYYEEEERQRGNFPDRFSGHQFPNYSSELNVNALLLGDSALYLCASSLYSSDKNTGELFFGEGSRLTVL.

Remarks on this clone: One junction end disagrees with the germline gene, perhaps due to a read error. The sample holds other DNA sequences that translate to the same CDR3. The V and J genes are TRBV11-2 and TRBJ2-7, with TRBD2 as a possible D gene (6 bases). Germline CDR1 is SGHAT and CDR2 is FQNNGV. The CDR3 runs 15 residues. In nucleotides, the CDR3 is TGCGCCAGCAGCCAGGCGGGGCAGGGAAATGAAGAGCAGTACTTC. Protein: CASSQAGQGNEEQYF.

The V call is TRBV28, the J call TRBJ1-5; 7 bases line up with TRBD1. The junction had 8 bases not matched to a gene; V was cut back by 5 bases and J by 4 bases. The CDR3 contains 15 residues. CDR1 and CDR2 from the germline V gene are MDHEN and SYDVKM. CDR3 nucleotide sequence: TGTGCCAGCAGTACTATAGGGGGCGGGAATCAGCCCCAGCATTTT. This codes for CASSTIGGGNQPQHF.

The chain carries TRBV11-2 and TRBJ2-1; TRBD2 agrees at 7 bases. Germline loops: CDR1 SGHAT, CDR2 FQNNGV. The CDR3 is 17 residues long. J gave up 0 bases and V 3 bases, and 8 bases lay outside the gene matches. This CDR3 is CASSFGLGGSSYNEQFF. CDR3 nucleotide sequence: TGTGCCAGCAGCTTTGGGCTGGGCGGGAGCTCCTACAATGAGCAGTTCTTC. Full variable domain (outside the CDR3, taken from reference TRBV11-2 and TRBJ2-1): EAGVAQSPRYKIIEKRQSVAFWCNPISGHATLYWYQQILGQGPKLLIQFQNNGVVDDSQLPKDRFSAERLKGVDSTLKIQPAKLEDSAVYLCASSFGLGGSSYNEQFFGPGTRLTVL.

The V and J genes are TRBV6-5 and TRBJ2-1; D gene ambiguous. V lost 6 bases to trimming and J lost 8 bases, with 5 bases between them. Germline V gene lookup returns CDR1 MNHEY and CDR2 SVGAGI. The CDR3 covers 10 residues. CDR3 sequence reads: CASSPDEQFF. Written as DNA, the CDR3 is TGTGCCAGCAGCCCCGATGAGCAGTTCTTC.

The chain uses TRBV7-9 and TRBJ2-7; TRBD2 matches at 7 bases. The trim removed 1 base at V and 0 bases at J, leaving 3 bases unmatched. From germline, CDR1 is SEHNR and CDR2 FQNEAQ (reference sequence). The CDR3 sequence is 15 residues long. CDR3 region: CASSLDGGSSYEQYF. CDR3 bases: TGTGCCAGCAGCTTAGACGGGGGGAGCTCCTACGAGCAGTACTTC. Looking up the rest from reference TRBV7-9 and TRBJ2-7 gives the full variable domain: DTGVSQNPRHKITKRGQNVTFRCDPISEHNRLYWYRQTLGQGPEFLTYFQNEAQLEKSRLLSDRFSAERPKGSFSTLEIQRTEQGDSAMYLCASSLDGGSSYEQYFGPGTRLTVT.

The chain combines TRBV5-1 with TRBJ2-3; D not certain. CDR1 and CDR2 from the germline V gene are SGHRS and YFSETQ. The germline V and J ends were trimmed by 4 bases and 0 bases, with 12 bases remaining between them. The CDR3 runs 15 residues. CDR3 sequence: CASSPGTTSTDTQYF. Here the CDR3 DNA reads TGCGCCAGCAGCCCCGGCACCACTAGCACAGATACGCAGTATTTT. The full variable domain, with the rest looked up from reference TRBV5-1 and TRBJ2-3, is KAGVTQTPRYLIKTRGQQVTLSCSPISGHRSVSWYQQTPGQGLQFLFEYFSETQRNKGNFPGRFSGRQFSNSRSEMNVSTLELGDSALYLCASSPGTTSTDTQYFGPGTRLTVL.

This clone is a singleton in its sample. The rearrangement links TRBV5-1 to TRBJ1-1; D remains unclear. The CDR3 spans 12 residues. V lost 5 bases and J lost 5, with 10 bases in between. Germline V lookup: CDR1 SGHRS, CDR2 YFSETQ. CDR3 in DNA: TGCGCCAGCAGTTCCCGTGGGACTGAAGCTTTCTTT. Protein: CASSSRGTEAFF.

The chain has TRBV7-2 and TRBJ1-5, with no clear D. This CDR3 has 13 residues. V gave up 1 base and J gave up 6 bases, with 7 bases separating them. The germline V gene has CDR1 SGHTA and CDR2 FQGNSA. CDR3 sequence (DNA): TGTGCCAGCAGCTTAGAGGTTGGTCAGCCCCAGCATTTT. Residues: CASSLEVGQPQHF.